Listed below are T cell receptor beta chains from one sample, sequenced in a study of tumor-infiltrating lymphocytes in localized non-small cell lung cancer. The method was immunoSEQ multiplex PCR; TCRdb's version includes in-frame clones alone and lacks a portion of them. The sample includes about 15,000 clones, 60% to 85% of them seen just once. Sequenced: lung tumor tissue. Receptor source: a human donor with non-small cell lung cancer. Each CDR3 is given with its conserved first and last residue. D genes are given only for firm matches. Where a row states a size, it is once, few, many or the class of an expanded clone; other rows omit it.

cdr3_length	v_call	d_call	j_call	clone_size	cdr3_nt	cdr3_aa
14	TRBV10-3	.	TRBJ1-3	.	TGTGCCATCAGTGGGGGGTCTGATGGAAACACCATATATTTT	CAISGGSDGNTIYF
13	TRBV19	.	TRBJ1-2	.	TGTGCCAGTAGTTCCCGGACACTGAGGGGCTACACCTTC	CASSSRTLRGYTF
17	TRBV28	TRBD1	TRBJ2-7	.	TGTGCCAGCAGGGGCCAGACAGGGGGAACCCACTACTACGAGCAGTACTTC	CASRGQTGGTHYYEQYF
13	TRBV5-1	.	TRBJ2-2	.	TGCGCCAGCAGCCTCAGTGGCACCGGGGAGCTGTTTTTT	CASSLSGTGELFF
15	TRBV27	TRBD2	TRBJ2-3	.	TGTGCCAGAGGACTTAGCGGGCCTAGCACAGATACGCAGTATTTT	CARGLSGPSTDTQYF
11	TRBV20-1	TRBD2	TRBJ2-7	.	TGCAGTGCTAGAGAGGGACTATCGGGGTACTTC	CSAREGLSGYF
15	TRBV15	TRBD2	TRBJ2-5	medium-sized	TGTGCCACCAGCATCCCGGGACTAGTTCAGGAGACCCAGTACTTC	CATSIPGLVQETQYF
15	TRBV5-1	TRBD1	TRBJ1-2	.	TGCGCCAGCAGCTTGGAAGGGGGCGGCGACTATGGCTACACCTTC	CASSLEGGGDYGYTF
12	TRBV28	.	TRBJ1-2	few	TGTGCCAGCAGTTTGTCTACCAATGGCTACACCTTC	CASSLSTNGYTF
15	TRBV30	.	TRBJ1-2	.	TGTGCCTGGAGTGGAGTGACAAGGGACACCTATGGCTACACCTTC	CAWSGVTRDTYGYTF
16	TRBV4-2	.	TRBJ2-3	.	TGTGCCAGCAGCCAAGGAGTAGGGCTTAGCACAGATACGCAGTATTTT	CASSQGVGLSTDTQYF
14	TRBV4-2	.	TRBJ2-3	.	TGTGCCAGCAGCCTCAGGGAACGCACAGATACGCAGTATTTT	CASSLRERTDTQYF
15	TRBV7-9	.	TRBJ1-4	.	TGTGCCAGCAGCTTAGACGGTTGGTATAATGAAAAACTGTTTTTT	CASSLDGWYNEKLFF
16	TRBV19	.	TRBJ1-5	few	TGTGCCAGTAGTATATCCACGGCGGGGAGCAATCAGCCCCAGCATTTT	CASSISTAGSNQPQHF
15	TRBV28	.	TRBJ2-1	.	TGTGCCAGCAGTTTTGGCTCCCCTTCACTAAATGAGCAGTTCTTC	CASSFGSPSLNEQFF
11	TRBV2	TRBD1	TRBJ1-2	.	TGTGCCAAGGACAGGTCGGCAGGCTACACCTTC	CAKDRSAGYTF
13	TRBV5-1	TRBD2	TRBJ2-1	.	TGCGCCAGCAGCAGGACTAGCCCCAATGAGCAGTTCTTC	CASSRTSPNEQFF
15	TRBV6-5	.	TRBJ2-2	.	TGTGCCAGCAGTTCCGACATATTGGGCACCGGGGAGCTGTTTTTT	CASSSDILGTGELFF
14	TRBV30	TRBD1	TRBJ1-5	.	TGTGCCTGGAGGCAACAGGGGGCCAGTCAGCCCCAGCATTTT	CAWRQQGASQPQHF
14	TRBV6-5	.	TRBJ1-2	.	TGTGCCAGCAGTCCCGGGGGGGATTCGAATGGCTACACCTTC	CASSPGGDSNGYTF
11	TRBV11-2	.	TRBJ2-1	.	TGTGCCAGCCTTGGGGGTCTTGAGCAGTTCTTC	CASLGGLEQFF
15	TRBV9	TRBD1	TRBJ1-3	.	TGTGCCAGTGGCCAGGGGGGCAACTCTGGAAACACCATATATTTT	CASGQGGNSGNTIYF
13	TRBV2	.	TRBJ1-2	.	TGTGCCAGCAGTCCCGACCTAATCTATGGCTACACCTTC	CASSPDLIYGYTF
17	TRBV7-9	TRBD1	TRBJ2-1	.	TGTGCCAGCAGCTTAGTGAGGGGGCAAAAATCCTACAATGAGCAGTTCTTC	CASSLVRGQKSYNEQFF
13	TRBV6-5	.	TRBJ1-5	.	TGTGCCAGCAGTTACGGGAGGGGACAGCCCCAGCATTTT	CASSYGRGQPQHF
16	TRBV5-1	TRBD2	TRBJ2-7	.	TGCGCCAGCAGCTTGGAGGCTAGCGGATATACCTACGAGCAGTACTTC	CASSLEASGYTYEQYF
14	TRBV6-5	TRBD1	TRBJ1-2	.	TGTGCCAGCAGCCGGCAGGGGGGTAGTGGGGGCTACACCTTC	CASSRQGGSGGYTF